This entry concerns a single TCR beta chain. This clonotype was counted many times. The antigen it recognizes is unknown. Base quality data are lacking; no much larger clone is found one base away. The junction carries 10 bases between V and J, which are trimmed by 1 base and 0 bases respectively. From cysteine to phenylalanine, the CDR3 is 15 amino acids long. The read is trimmed to its CDR3 DNA, 45 bases read in frame from base 1. Looking up the germline V gene yields CDR1 MGHRA and CDR2 YSYEKL. The data belong to a study of CD8 T cells in ankylosing spondylitis (dated by TCRdb to about 2017). Study-level background: To find TCR variants linked to disease, the study profiled T cell receptor beta repertoires in ankylosing spondylitis patients and healthy donors. The full study cohort was made up of under 30 ankylosing spondylitis patients and around 100 healthy donors. Peripheral blood samples were taken, and synovial fluid was additionally collected from ankylosing spondylitis patients. Overall study results and their limits: Blood from ankylosing spondylitis patients appeared to be characterized by a TCR beta motif composed of roughly eight highly homologous amino acid variants. The disease-linked clones were reported as significantly enriched in matched synovial fluid samples from ankylosing spondylitis patients. The disease-linked clones showed a CD8+ phenotype and occurred at relatively low frequencies in peripheral blood. Some of the motif variants had been reported before in the synovial fluid and blood of reactive arthritis patients, a finding that suggests common disease-initiation mechanisms.

Reads for this sample came from an Illumina HiSeq 2500. Quantitative 5'-RACE with molecular barcodes was the method used to prepare the TCR beta libraries. On the study's bioinformatics: To identify disease-linked TCR variants, a new computational method was used, one built on a probabilistic model of VDJ rearrangement. TCRdb passed the public sequencing reads through fastp at Q25 and MiXCR, retaining productive beta sequences. Rows with one shared CDR3 protein collapse into an entry with the most common genes and DNA. TCRdb, not the original authors, processed these V and J calls. The table for this sample lists tens of thousands of distinct CDR3 sequences; roughly 5.2% of them were counted only once. Around 2.2% of the sample is held by the ten biggest clonotypes.

Sequenced: blood, either unsorted or a sorted T cell fraction (not recorded which). The source of this sequence is a male donor with ankylosing spondylitis or in good health (not recorded which). The sequence joins TRBV4-1 to TRBJ2-7; too little of a D gene remains to name it. For the CDR3, the sequence is CASSQAGGSSYEQYF. The nucleotide sequence is given as TGCGCCAGCAGCCAAGCCGGCGGTAGCTCCTACGAGCAGTACTTC.